One and the same sample provided the 5 T cell receptor beta chains below, sequenced in a study of identical twins. One entry per CDR3 protein, called by TCRdb with MiXCR from the 5' RACE reads. The data hold under 300,000 distinct CDR3 sequences, with roughly 13% observed a single time. The sample was also linked to a second study, of yellow fever vaccine responses in identical twins.

The sequenced sample consisted of memory (CD45RO+) T cells sorted from blood. All receptors come from a woman between 18 and 29 years old in good health.

This clonotype was seen a few times. V and J are TRBV4-3 and TRBJ1-1; D gene ambiguous. Germline CDR1 LGHNA, CDR2 YSLEER. The V gene lost 0 bases and the J gene lost 6 bases, with 11 bases spanning the gap. CDR3 size: 14 residues. The CDR3 DNA is TGCGCCAGCAGCCAAGATACGGCGTGGTCTGAAGCTTTCTTT. It yields the protein CASSQDTAWSEAFF.

This clonotype was recorded at least ten times. The chain has TRBV6-4 and TRBJ2-3, with TRBD2 matching 8 bases. Unmatched junction bases numbered 0, after V lost 0 bases and J lost 1 base. Germline CDR1 reads MRHNA; CDR2 reads SNTAGT. This CDR3 is built from 15 residues. The CDR3 DNA sequence: TGTGCCAGCAGTGACTCTAGCGGGGGCACAGATACGCAGTATTTT. It yields the protein CASSDSSGGTDTQYF.

This clonotype has only a few counts. The rearrangement links TRBV9 to TRBJ2-2; 12 positions match TRBD1. The CDR3 spans 24 residues. Germline V CDR1 and CDR2: SGDLS, YYNGEE. The trim removed 2 bases at V and 2 bases at J, leaving 25 bases unmatched. The CDR3 DNA is TGTGCCAGCAGCGTCCCATCACCCCGGGACAGGGGGCTAGGACAGGACATCAACACCGGGGAGCTGTTTTTT. Protein: CASSVPSPRDRGLGQDINTGELFF.

The chain links TRBV5-5 to TRBJ2-3, with D possibly being TRBD1 (6 bases). The CDR3 length is 15 residues. V dropped 5 bases and J dropped 0 bases, with 13 bases sitting between them. CDR1 and CDR2 (germline): SGHKS, YYEKEE (reference sequence). The CDR3 spells CASSRRTASTDTQYF. CDR3 DNA: TGTGCCAGCAGTAGAAGGACAGCTAGCACAGATACGCAGTATTTT. The full variable domain, in which reference TRBV5-5 and TRBJ2-3 provide the parts outside the CDR3, is DAGVTQSPTHLIKTRGQQVTLRCSPISGHKSVSWYQQVLGQGPQFIFQYYEKEERGRGNFPDRFSARQFPNYSSELNVNALLLGDSALYLCASSRRTASTDTQYFGPGTRLTVL.

This clonotype has more than one count but fewer than ten. This chain joins TRBV12-3 or TRBV12-4 and TRBJ2-1, with 7 bases lining up with TRBD1. V shed 7 bases, J shed 6 bases, and the junction held 6 bases outside the gene matches. The CDR3 length is 13 residues. In DNA form, the CDR3 reads TGTGCCAGCACCCCTACAGGGGCCAATGAGCAGTTCTTC. This codes for CASTPTGANEQFF.